The rows below give T cell receptor beta chains drawn from one sample of a study of blood T cell repertoires in COVID-19. The data were produced by immunoSEQ multiplex PCR, yet TCRdb's version contains in-frame clones alone and is incomplete. The sample consists of about 160,000 clones, around 93% of them appearing once. The sequenced sample was peripheral blood. The source is a man aged 30-40 years with COVID-19, enrolled during active disease. The CDR3 runs from the conserved cysteine through the conserved F or W. The order of the fields is clone size, J gene, V gene, D gene, CDR3 length, CDR3 DNA, CDR3 protein. D genes are given only for firm matches. Size tells how often a clone was seen (once, few, many) or the class of an expanded clone, and some rows leave it out.

size: -; J: TRBJ1-2; V: TRBV2; D: -; length: 14; DNA: TGTGCCAGCAGTGAAAGTCAACAGAACTATGGCTACACCTTC; CDR3: CASSESQQNYGYTF
size: -; J: TRBJ1-6; V: TRBV5-8; D: -; length: 11; DNA: TGTGCCAGCAGGGGGGACTTTTCCCTCCACTTT; CDR3: CASRGDFSLHF
size: -; J: TRBJ2-7; V: TRBV4-2; D: -; length: 16; DNA: TGTGCCAGCAGCCAAGATGCTGGAGAAGGCTCCTACGAGCAGTACTTC; CDR3: CASSQDAGEGSYEQYF
size: -; J: TRBJ1-1; V: TRBV3-1/TRBV3-2; D: -; length: 16; DNA: TGTGCCAGCAGCCAAATATCTGGGGGGGGGAACACTGAAGCTTTCTTT; CDR3: CASSQISGGGNTEAFF
size: once; J: TRBJ2-2; V: TRBV19; D: -; length: 17; DNA: TGTGCCAGTAGTATGCCGACGACAGTATCGGTCACCGGGGAGCTGTTTTTT; CDR3: CASSMPTTVSVTGELFF
size: -; J: TRBJ2-1; V: TRBV5-1; D: -; length: 15; DNA: TGCGCCAGCAGCTTGGTGGTCGGGGCCTACAATGAGCAGTTCTTC; CDR3: CASSLVVGAYNEQFF
size: -; J: TRBJ2-1; V: TRBV15; D: -; length: 16; DNA: TGTGCCACCAGCAGAGGGGACTGGATCTCCTACAATGAGCAGTTCTTC; CDR3: CATSRGDWISYNEQFF
size: -; J: TRBJ1-2; V: TRBV27; D: TRBD1; length: 13; DNA: TGTGCCAGCAGTGTCCCAGGGGGGCGGGGCTACACCTTC; CDR3: CASSVPGGRGYTF
size: -; J: TRBJ1-6; V: TRBV6-5; D: TRBD1; length: 14; DNA: TGTGCCAGCAGGGTACAGGGACAGCATTCACCCCTCCACTTT; CDR3: CASRVQGQHSPLHF
size: once; J: TRBJ2-1; V: TRBV7-3; D: -; length: 13; DNA: TGTGCCAGCAGCTATAGCGGTTACAATGAGCAGTTCTTC; CDR3: CASSYSGYNEQFF
size: -; J: TRBJ2-1; V: TRBV2; D: TRBD1; length: 13; DNA: TGTGCCAGCAGGGACAGGGCCTACAATGAGCAGTTCTTC; CDR3: CASRDRAYNEQFF
size: -; J: TRBJ2-1; V: TRBV28; D: TRBD2; length: 15; DNA: TGTGCCAGCAGTCCGGGACTAGCGGTATACAATGAGCAGTTCTTC; CDR3: CASSPGLAVYNEQFF
size: -; J: TRBJ1-4; V: TRBV19; D: -; length: 14; DNA: TGTGCCAGTACCCGCGGAGGTACTAATGAAAAACTGTTTTTT; CDR3: CASTRGGTNEKLFF
size: -; J: TRBJ1-5; V: TRBV29-1; D: -; length: 13; DNA: TGCAGCGTTGAACTTACAGAGGGCCAGCCCCAGCATTTT; CDR3: CSVELTEGQPQHF
size: -; J: TRBJ2-1; V: TRBV2; D: -; length: 11; DNA: TGTGCCAGCAGTGACCAGAATGAGCAGTTCTTC; CDR3: CASSDQNEQFF
size: -; J: TRBJ2-5; V: TRBV7-8; D: TRBD1; length: 18; DNA: TGTGCCAGCAGCTTAGCGCTAAATGACAGGGCGCTCCAAGAGACCCAGTACTTC; CDR3: CASSLALNDRALQETQYF
size: -; J: TRBJ2-2; V: TRBV5-8; D: -; length: 14; DNA: TGTGCCAGCAGCTTGGTGCGGCGGTCCGGGGAGCTGTTTTTT; CDR3: CASSLVRRSGELFF
size: -; J: TRBJ2-5; V: TRBV20-1; D: -; length: 11; DNA: TGCAGTGGTGAACTCCAAGAGACCCAGTACTTC; CDR3: CSGELQETQYF
size: -; J: TRBJ2-7; V: TRBV29-1; D: -; length: 13; DNA: TGCAGCGTTGTACCAGGTGACTCCTACGAGCAGTACTTC; CDR3: CSVVPGDSYEQYF
size: -; J: TRBJ2-1; V: TRBV28; D: TRBD1; length: 15; DNA: TGTGCCACCATGTCCGGGGGACAGGGGGCTGATGAGCAGTTCTTC; CDR3: CATMSGGQGADEQFF
size: -; J: TRBJ1-6; V: TRBV30; D: TRBD1; length: 14; DNA: TGTGCCTGGGGCTTAGGGGGCTTGAATTCACCCCTCCACTTT; CDR3: CAWGLGGLNSPLHF
size: -; J: TRBJ1-3; V: TRBV9; D: -; length: 13; DNA: TGTGCCAGCAGCGTAGAGAGTGGAAACACCATATATTTT; CDR3: CASSVESGNTIYF
size: -; J: TRBJ2-2; V: TRBV2; D: -; length: 13; DNA: TGTGCCAGCGGGCTACAGGGAACCGGGGAGCTGTTTTTT; CDR3: CASGLQGTGELFF
size: -; J: TRBJ2-1; V: TRBV20-1; D: -; length: 11; DNA: TGCAGTGCTAGAGATCGGGATGAGCAGTTCTTC; CDR3: CSARDRDEQFF
size: -; J: TRBJ2-1; V: TRBV5-1; D: TRBD2; length: 16; DNA: TGCGCCAGCAGCTTCCTAGCGGGAGAGGTTTACAATGAGCAGTTCTTC; CDR3: CASSFLAGEVYNEQFF
size: -; J: TRBJ2-3; V: TRBV7-2; D: TRBD1; length: 15; DNA: TGTGCCAGCAGCTTAAGACAGGGAAGCACAGATACGCAGTATTTT; CDR3: CASSLRQGSTDTQYF
size: -; J: TRBJ2-1; V: TRBV6-6; D: -; length: 16; DNA: TGTGCCAGCAGTCCAGGACAGTTTAATCACTACAATGAGCAGTTCTTC; CDR3: CASSPGQFNHYNEQFF
size: -; J: TRBJ2-7; V: TRBV24-1; D: TRBD1; length: 18; DNA: TGTGCCACCAGTGATTTGGGACCAATGGACAGGGCTCCCTACGAGCAGTACTTC; CDR3: CATSDLGPMDRAPYEQYF
size: -; J: TRBJ1-2; V: TRBV19; D: TRBD1; length: 14; DNA: TGTGCCAGTAGCCCAGGGGGCTTGGGGTATGGCTACACCTTC; CDR3: CASSPGGLGYGYTF
size: -; J: TRBJ2-1; V: TRBV18; D: TRBD1; length: 16; DNA: TGTGCCAGCTCACGCGACAGGGCCCTATCCTACAATGAGCAGTTCTTC; CDR3: CASSRDRALSYNEQFF
size: -; J: TRBJ2-5; V: TRBV5-1; D: -; length: 14; DNA: TGCGCCAGCAGCTTGGCCGCCCTACAAGAGACCCAGTACTTC; CDR3: CASSLAALQETQYF
size: -; J: TRBJ2-3; V: TRBV7-2; D: TRBD1; length: 15; DNA: TGTGCCAGCAGCGCCCCCGGGACAGGGTCAGATACGCAGTATTTT; CDR3: CASSAPGTGSDTQYF
size: -; J: TRBJ2-3; V: TRBV5-4; D: TRBD1; length: 15; DNA: TGTGCCAGCAGTAGTTGGGACAGTGGCACAGATACGCAGTATTTT; CDR3: CASSSWDSGTDTQYF
size: -; J: TRBJ1-4; V: TRBV12-3/TRBV12-4; D: -; length: 12; DNA: TGTGCCAGCAGTTTAGCGGGCGAAAAACTGTTTTTT; CDR3: CASSLAGEKLFF
size: -; J: TRBJ1-3; V: TRBV5-4; D: TRBD1; length: 16; DNA: TGTGCCAGCAGCCCTGGCCGGACAGGGGGTGGAAACACCATATATTTT; CDR3: CASSPGRTGGGNTIYF
size: -; J: TRBJ1-2; V: TRBV3-1/TRBV3-2; D: TRBD1; length: 15; DNA: TGTGCCAGCAGCCAGGGACAGGGGGCATATTATGGCTACACCTTC; CDR3: CASSQGQGAYYGYTF
size: -; J: TRBJ2-1; V: TRBV3-1/TRBV3-2; D: TRBD1; length: 15; DNA: TGTGCCAGCACCCAAGGGGGCGCTTACTTTAATGAGCAGTTCTTC; CDR3: CASTQGGAYFNEQFF
size: -; J: TRBJ1-6; V: TRBV5-6; D: -; length: 14; DNA: TGTGCCAGCAGCTTCAGGGGATTTAATTCACCCCTCCACTTT; CDR3: CASSFRGFNSPLHF
size: -; J: TRBJ1-1; V: TRBV27; D: TRBD1; length: 14; DNA: TGTGCCAGCAGTAGGACAGGTCCTAACACTGAAGCTTTCTTT; CDR3: CASSRTGPNTEAFF
size: -; J: TRBJ1-5; V: TRBV28; D: -; length: 13; DNA: TGTGCCAGCAGAGCAGGGGACAATCAGCCCCAGCATTTT; CDR3: CASRAGDNQPQHF
size: -; J: TRBJ1-1; V: TRBV10-3; D: TRBD1; length: 15; DNA: TGTGCCATCAGTCAGGGACAGCCGATGAACACTGAAGCTTTCTTT; CDR3: CAISQGQPMNTEAFF
size: -; J: TRBJ1-1; V: TRBV7-7; D: -; length: 13; DNA: TGTGCCAGCAGCTTAGCGAGGAACACTGAAGCTTTCTTT; CDR3: CASSLARNTEAFF
size: once; J: TRBJ2-3; V: TRBV18; D: TRBD1; length: 15; DNA: TGTGCCAGCTCACCGGAAGGACAGGGGGCCGATACGCAGTATTTT; CDR3: CASSPEGQGADTQYF
size: once; J: TRBJ1-2; V: TRBV5-1; D: -; length: 13; DNA: TGCGCCAGCAGCCGACAGGAAGACTATGGCTACACCTTC; CDR3: CASSRQEDYGYTF
size: -; J: TRBJ1-1; V: TRBV15; D: TRBD1; length: 18; DNA: TGTGCCACCAGCAGAGGACCCCCAGGGGGCTTCATGAACACTGAAGCTTTCTTT; CDR3: CATSRGPPGGFMNTEAFF
size: -; J: TRBJ1-1; V: TRBV7-2; D: TRBD1; length: 18; DNA: TGTGCCAGCAGCTTAGATGGGGACAGGACTACCCTGAACACTGAAGCTTTCTTT; CDR3: CASSLDGDRTTLNTEAFF
size: -; J: TRBJ1-2; V: TRBV5-1; D: TRBD1; length: 14; DNA: TGCGCCAGCAGCGTCGGGACAGGCATTCCTGGCTACACCTTC; CDR3: CASSVGTGIPGYTF
size: -; J: TRBJ2-5; V: TRBV5-1; D: TRBD2; length: 17; DNA: TGCGCCAGCAGCCCGGGGGGAACTCACTTTCAACAAGAGACCCAGTACTTC; CDR3: CASSPGGTHFQQETQYF
size: -; J: TRBJ1-3; V: TRBV25-1; D: -; length: 13; DNA: TGTGCCAGCAGTCCAGGGTCGGGAAACACCATATATTTT; CDR3: CASSPGSGNTIYF
size: -; J: TRBJ2-1; V: TRBV4-2; D: -; length: 13; DNA: TGTGCCAGCAGCCAGTCTTTAGACTATGAGCAGTTCTTC; CDR3: CASSQSLDYEQFF
size: -; J: TRBJ2-3; V: TRBV19; D: -; length: 15; DNA: TGTGCCAGTAGTATCGGTAGGGGCAGCACAGATACGCAGTATTTT; CDR3: CASSIGRGSTDTQYF
size: -; J: TRBJ2-7; V: TRBV7-2; D: -; length: 14; DNA: TGTGCCAGCAGCCCCAATACCTACTCCTACGAGCAGTACTTC; CDR3: CASSPNTYSYEQYF
size: -; J: TRBJ2-1; V: TRBV6-2/TRBV6-3; D: TRBD2; length: 15; DNA: TGTGCCAGCAGCCCTAGCGGGTCCTCCTACAATGAGCAGTTCTTC; CDR3: CASSPSGSSYNEQFF
size: -; J: TRBJ2-7; V: TRBV27; D: -; length: 13; DNA: TGTGCCAGCAGTTTATTCGCGGGCTACGAGCAGTACTTC; CDR3: CASSLFAGYEQYF
size: -; J: TRBJ1-4; V: TRBV25-1; D: TRBD1; length: 15; DNA: TGTGCCAGCAGTAAACCAGGGGGAAGTTATGAAAAACTGTTTTTT; CDR3: CASSKPGGSYEKLFF